This T cell receptor beta chain was recorded in a study of T cells in Graves' hyperthyroidism and ophthalmopathy. Findings of the study overall: From stable hyperthyroidism, ophthalmopathy was set apart by a 13 V-J model. The majority of expanded thyroid clonotypes above 0.001 also appeared in blood.

A note on this clonotype: No antigen is known for it.

In germline, CDR1 is LGHNA, CDR2 YSLEER. Trimming removed 0 bases from V and 4 bases from J, with 3 bases in between. This CDR3 has 12 amino acids. TCR beta CDR3 regions were amplified from RNA transcripts. With the HTBI primer set, the TCR CDR3 went through a first round of RT-PCR. TCRdb reprocessed the multiplex PCR reads via MiXCR and lists one record per CDR3 protein. The sample includes approximately 300,000 distinct CDR3 sequences, about 17% of them seen just once. A Clinical Activity Score of at least 3, a NOSPECS grade of at least 4 and a duration under 3 months were recorded in the ophthalmopathy patients. Fresh peripheral blood, more than 9 ml, yielded the PBMCs.

This rearrangement joins TRBV4-3 to TRBJ2-5; D gene ambiguous. The source is a woman aged 55 to 70 with Graves' ophthalmopathy. The sequencing sample was made of blood. The CDR3 DNA follows: TGCGCCAGCAGCCAAGAGGGAGAGACCCAGTACTTC. As protein: CASSQEGETQYF.